This TCR beta chain was documented in a study of cytomegalovirus exposure and HLA in healthy donors. Study-level information: Within an early data release were about 85 million unique TCRs drawn from HLA-typed donors. Broader study findings: A missense DCLRE1C variant was associated with V- and J-gene trimming of TCR beta chains in a later analysis, and an independent cohort replicated the association. According to the study, around 180 TCR beta chains were cytomegalovirus-associated. Equally common other TCR beta chains were less clonally expanded than HLA-associated ones, a later analysis found.

This PCR relied on a set of 60 Vbeta primers and 13 Jbeta primers. Profiled with immunoSEQ multiplex PCR; TCRdb holds only in-frame clones, not every one. The sample yields about 77,000 clones, about 80% seen once. This clone is a singleton in its sample. Its antigen is unidentified. Germline loops: CDR1 KGHSY, CDR2 FQNENV. V lost 4 bases to trimming and J lost 0 bases, with 12 bases between them. The CDR3 totals 15 residues. This receptor was identified in a man aged 35 to 55 in good health and CMV-seronegative. This chain joins TRBV16 and TRBJ1-1; no reliable D call. The source material was PBMCs. The CDR3 nucleotides read TGTGCCAGCAGCCCGAGGGCGACGGTGAACACTGAAGCTTTCTTT. This sequence encodes CASSPRATVNTEAFF.